This T cell receptor beta chain was obtained from a study of shared clonotypes between healthy human individuals. Regarding the study as a whole: Sampling covered blood only; tissue repertoires likely differ. Represented diversity (both genetic and exposure-history) was limited by the small number of donors.

This CDR3 spans 15 amino acids. Trimming left V 8 bases short and J 0 bases short, with 14 bases between. Germline V gene lookup returns CDR1 MNHNS and CDR2 SASEGT. In its sample, this clone was seen many times. Its target is unknown. Deep was the level used in running the assay. The method was immunoSEQ multiplex PCR; TCRdb's version includes in-frame clones alone and lacks a portion of them. The sample lists about 460,000 clones; 75% to 80% were seen once. The TCR was taken from a woman between 40 and 55 years old in good health. Some clones in this sample may be carry-over from other donors' samples. The chain joins TRBV6-1 to TRBJ2-1; a possible D gene is TRBD2 (6 bases). The sample taken for sequencing was PBMCs. As DNA, the CDR3 is TGTGCCAGCGGGGTAGCGGATAGCTCCTACAATGAGCAGTTCTTC. Its protein is CASGVADSSYNEQFF.